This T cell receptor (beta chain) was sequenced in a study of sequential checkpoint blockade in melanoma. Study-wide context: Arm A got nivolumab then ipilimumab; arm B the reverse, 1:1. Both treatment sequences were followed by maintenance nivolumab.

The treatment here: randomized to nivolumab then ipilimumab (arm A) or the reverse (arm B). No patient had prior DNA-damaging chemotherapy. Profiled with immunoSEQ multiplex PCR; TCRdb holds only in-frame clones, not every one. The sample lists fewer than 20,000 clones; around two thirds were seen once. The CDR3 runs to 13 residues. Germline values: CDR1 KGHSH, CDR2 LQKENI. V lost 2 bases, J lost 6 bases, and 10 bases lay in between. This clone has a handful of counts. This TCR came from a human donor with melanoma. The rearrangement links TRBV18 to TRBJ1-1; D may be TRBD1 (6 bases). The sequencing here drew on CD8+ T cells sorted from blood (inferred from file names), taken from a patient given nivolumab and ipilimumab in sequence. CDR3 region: CASSPTGWSEAFF. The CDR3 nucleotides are TGTGCCAGCTCACCAACAGGGTGGTCTGAAGCTTTCTTT.